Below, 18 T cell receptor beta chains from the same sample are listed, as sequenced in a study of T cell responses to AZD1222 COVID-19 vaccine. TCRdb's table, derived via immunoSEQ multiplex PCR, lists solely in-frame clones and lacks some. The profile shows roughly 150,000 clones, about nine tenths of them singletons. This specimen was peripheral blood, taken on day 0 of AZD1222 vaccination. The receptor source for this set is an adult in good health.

The CDR3 DNA reads TGTGCCAGCGTCCCCCGGCCGGGAAGCACAGATACGCAGTATTTT. It specifies CASVPRPGSTDTQYF. V is TRBV7-6 and J is TRBJ2-3, with D perhaps matching TRBD2 (5 bases). V was pared by 8 bases and J by 0 bases, with 15 bases between. CDR3 length: 15 amino acids. The germline CDR1 and CDR2 sequences are SGHVS and FNYEAQ.

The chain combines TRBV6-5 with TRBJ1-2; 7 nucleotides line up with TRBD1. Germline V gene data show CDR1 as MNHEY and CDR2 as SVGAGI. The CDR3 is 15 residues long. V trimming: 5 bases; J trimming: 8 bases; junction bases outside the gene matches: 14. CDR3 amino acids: CASSKPGQRRGGYTF. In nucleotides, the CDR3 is TGTGCCAGCAGTAAACCGGGACAGCGAAGAGGGGGCTACACCTTC.

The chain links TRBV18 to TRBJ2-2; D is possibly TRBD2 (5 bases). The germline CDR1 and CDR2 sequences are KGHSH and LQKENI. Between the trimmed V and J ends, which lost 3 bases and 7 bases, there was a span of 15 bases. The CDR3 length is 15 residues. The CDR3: CASSPPGFGNGELFF. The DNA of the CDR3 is TGTGCCAGCTCACCTCCGGGGTTTGGCAACGGGGAGCTGTTTTTT.

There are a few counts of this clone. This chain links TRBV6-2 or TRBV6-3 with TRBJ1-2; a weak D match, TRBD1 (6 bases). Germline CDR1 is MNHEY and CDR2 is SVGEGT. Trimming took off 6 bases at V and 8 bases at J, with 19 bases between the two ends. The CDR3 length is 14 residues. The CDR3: CASSAPDSLSGYTF. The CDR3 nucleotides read TGTGCCAGCAGCGCTCCGGACAGTCTTAGCGGCTACACCTTC.

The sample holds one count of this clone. The chain's CDR3 is CASSQVRAHEQYF. The CDR3 nucleotides are TGTGCCAGCAGCCAAGTGAGGGCGCACGAGCAGTACTTC. V usage is TRBV14 and J usage is TRBJ2-7; D is perhaps TRBD2 (5 bases). The CDR3 runs to 13 residues. Germline V CDR1 and CDR2: SGHDN, FVKESK. Trimming shortened V by 1 base and J by 5 bases, and 9 bases separated the two germline ends.

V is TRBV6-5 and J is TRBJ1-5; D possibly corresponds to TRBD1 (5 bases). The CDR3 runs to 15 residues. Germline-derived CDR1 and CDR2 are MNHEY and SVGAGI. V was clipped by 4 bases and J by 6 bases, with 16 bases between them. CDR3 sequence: CASSSPRAQGQPQHF. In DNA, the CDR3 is TGTGCCAGCAGTTCCCCGCGAGCGCAGGGTCAGCCCCAGCATTTT.

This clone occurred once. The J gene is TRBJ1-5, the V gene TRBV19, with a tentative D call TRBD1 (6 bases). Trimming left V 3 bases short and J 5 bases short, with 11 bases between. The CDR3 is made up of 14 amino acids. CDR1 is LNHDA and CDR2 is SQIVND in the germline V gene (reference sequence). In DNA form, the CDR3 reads TGTGCCAGTAGTATGGGGGCGGTCTATCAGCCCCAGCATTTT. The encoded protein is CASSMGAVYQPQHF.

The CDR3 nucleotides are TGTGCCAGCAGCTTAGTTGCCGGGGGCGCGGGCACTGAAGCTTTCTTT. It yields the protein CASSLVAGGAGTEAFF. The rearrangement joins TRBV11-2 to TRBJ1-1; tentatively, D is TRBD1 (6 bases). Between the trimmed V and J ends, which lost 1 base and 4 bases, there was a span of 16 bases. Germline CDR1 and CDR2: SGHAT and FQNNGV. CDR3 length equals 16 residues. Complete variable domain (other parts from reference TRBV11-2 and TRBJ1-1): EAGVAQSPRYKIIEKRQSVAFWCNPISGHATLYWYQQILGQGPKLLIQFQNNGVVDDSQLPKDRFSAERLKGVDSTLKIQPAKLEDSAVYLCASSLVAGGAGTEAFFGQGTRLTVV.

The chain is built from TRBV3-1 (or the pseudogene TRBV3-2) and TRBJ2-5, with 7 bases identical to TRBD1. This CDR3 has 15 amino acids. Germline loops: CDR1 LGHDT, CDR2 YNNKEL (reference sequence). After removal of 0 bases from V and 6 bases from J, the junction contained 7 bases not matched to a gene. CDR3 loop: CASSQELGGRKTQYF. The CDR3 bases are TGTGCCAGCAGCCAAGAACTAGGGGGCAGGAAGACCCAGTACTTC.

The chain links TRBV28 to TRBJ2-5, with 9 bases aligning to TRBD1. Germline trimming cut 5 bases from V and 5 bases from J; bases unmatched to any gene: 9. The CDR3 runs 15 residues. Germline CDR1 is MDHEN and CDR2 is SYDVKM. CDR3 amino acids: CASSRIGQGQETQYF. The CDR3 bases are TGTGCCAGCAGTAGGATCGGACAGGGGCAGGAGACCCAGTACTTC.

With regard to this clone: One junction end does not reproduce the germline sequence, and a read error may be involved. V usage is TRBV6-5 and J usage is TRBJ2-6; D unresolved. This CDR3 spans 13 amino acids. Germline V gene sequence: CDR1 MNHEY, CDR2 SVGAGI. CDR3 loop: CASSYSAANVLTF. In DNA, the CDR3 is TGTGCCAGCAGTTACTCTGCGGCCAACGTCCTGACTTTC.

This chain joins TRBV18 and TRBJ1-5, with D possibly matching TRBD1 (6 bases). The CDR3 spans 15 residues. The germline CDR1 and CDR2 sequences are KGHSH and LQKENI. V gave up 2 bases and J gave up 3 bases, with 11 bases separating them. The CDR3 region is CASSPLAGDNQPQHF. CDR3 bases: TGTGCCAGCTCACCATTGGCAGGGGACAATCAGCCCCAGCATTTT.

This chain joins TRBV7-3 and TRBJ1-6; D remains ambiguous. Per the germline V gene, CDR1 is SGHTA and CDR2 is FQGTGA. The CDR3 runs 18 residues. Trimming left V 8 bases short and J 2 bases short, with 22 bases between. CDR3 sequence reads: CASPLRETDHPYNSPLHF. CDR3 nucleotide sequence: TGTGCCAGCCCCCTTCGTGAGACCGACCACCCCTATAATTCACCCCTCCACTTT.

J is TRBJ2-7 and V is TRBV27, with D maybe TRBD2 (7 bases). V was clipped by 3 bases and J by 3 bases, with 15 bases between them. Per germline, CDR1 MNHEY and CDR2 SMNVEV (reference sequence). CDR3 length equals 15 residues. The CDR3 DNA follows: TGTGCCAGCAGTTTGGGGGCTTGGGGGGGCTACGAGCAGTACTTC. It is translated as CASSLGAWGGYEQYF.

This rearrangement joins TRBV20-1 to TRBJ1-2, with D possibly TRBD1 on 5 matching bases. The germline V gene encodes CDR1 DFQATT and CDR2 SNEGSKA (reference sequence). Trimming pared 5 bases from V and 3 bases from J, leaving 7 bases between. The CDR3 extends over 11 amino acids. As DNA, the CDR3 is TGCAGTGCTGGGACGGACTATGGCTACACCTTC. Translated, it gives CSAGTDYGYTF.

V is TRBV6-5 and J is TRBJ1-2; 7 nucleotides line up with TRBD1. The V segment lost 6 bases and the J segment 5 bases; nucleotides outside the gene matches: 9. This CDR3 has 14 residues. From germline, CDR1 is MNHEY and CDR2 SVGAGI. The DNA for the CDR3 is TGTGCCAGCAGCCCGGGACAGAGAATTTATGGCTACACCTTC. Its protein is CASSPGQRIYGYTF.

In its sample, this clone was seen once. This chain's CDR3 is CASSWSGEGNEQFF. CDR3 DNA sequence: TGTGCCAGCAGCTGGTCTGGGGAGGGAAATGAGCAGTTCTTC. The gene calls are TRBV5-4 and TRBJ2-1; 7 bases are a match to TRBD2. Germline-derived CDR1 and CDR2 are SGHNT and YYREEE (reference sequence). This CDR3 has 14 amino acids. V dropped 3 bases and J dropped 7; count of bases not matched to a gene: 7.

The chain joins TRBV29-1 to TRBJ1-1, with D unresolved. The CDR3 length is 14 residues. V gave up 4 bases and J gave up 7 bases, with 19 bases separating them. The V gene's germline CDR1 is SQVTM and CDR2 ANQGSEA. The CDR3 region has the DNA TGCAGCGTTGCTGCGATGGGGAGGAACTTTGAAGCTTTCTTT. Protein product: CSVAAMGRNFEAFF.